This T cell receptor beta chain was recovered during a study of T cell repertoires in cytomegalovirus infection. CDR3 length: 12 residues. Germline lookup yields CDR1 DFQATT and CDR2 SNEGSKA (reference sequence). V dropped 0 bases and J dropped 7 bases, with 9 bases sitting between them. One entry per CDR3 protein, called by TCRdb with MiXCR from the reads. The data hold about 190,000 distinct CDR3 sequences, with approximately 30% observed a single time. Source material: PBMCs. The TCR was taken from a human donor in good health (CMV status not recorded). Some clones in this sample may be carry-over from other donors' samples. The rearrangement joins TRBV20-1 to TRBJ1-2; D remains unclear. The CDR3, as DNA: TGCAGTGCTAGAGATTCAATGGGTGGCTACACCTTC. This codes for CSARDSMGGYTF.